This T cell receptor (beta chain) emerged from a study of T cell responses to AZD1222 COVID-19 vaccine (dated by TCRdb to the early 2020s). Study-wide context: AZD1222 recipients given second doses at about 4 weeks or at about 12 weeks were pooled, since spike-specific TCR depth and breadth were not found to differ between the two schedules. A total of more than 230 trial participants underwent TCR sequencing, of whom around 200 received two doses of AZD1222 and about 25 received two doses of the MenACWY control vaccine. Trial participants were enrolled by age into subgroups of 18-55, 56-69 and 70-plus years, and approximately 150, 30 and 60 TCR-sequenced participants, respectively, were included in these subgroups.

The full study reports these points: Most participants were white British and females outnumbered males, and the authors suggested that clonal diversity may have been underestimated. Because no day 14 peak-response samples were available, repertoires were characterized only after the peak T cell response. The 56-69-year group was small, and its depth increase did not reach significance, likely because of low power. Vaccine-associated CD4 TCRs spanned the whole spike protein, with dominant responses in regions 160-218 and 743-854. Epitopes outside the regions mutated in the B.1.351 and B.1.1.7 variants were reportedly recognized by nearly half of the unique spike-specific TCRs. After two AZD1222 doses, spike-specific TCR breadth and depth were significantly higher than at day 0 and than in MenACWY recipients. Conclusions about previously exposed vaccinees were limited because only 6 or 7 AZD1222 recipients were SARS-CoV-2 seropositive at baseline.

A word on this clone: No antigen is known for it. No much larger clonotype is one base removed from it; base qualities were not supplied.

The time point label of this sample denotes: baseline before first vaccination. Samples from vaccinated people were obtained from the UK trials COV001 and COV002, which included a single-blind randomized controlled phase 2/3 trial of AZD1222 (ChAdOx1 nCoV-19) in healthy adults. For TCRbeta chain sequencing, PBMC samples from trial participants were taken at day 0 and at day 28 after the second dose. The CDR3 goes from the cysteine to the phenylalanine over 17 residues. Solely the CDR3 DNA is kept, with 51 bases framed from the first base. Here V drops 6 bases and J drops 10 bases, and the junction holds 13 bases not matched to any gene. CDR1 SGHVS and CDR2 FNYEAQ are derived from the germline V gene. The CDR3 regions of human TCRbeta chains were subjected to immunosequencing. The study's processing was this. TCRs in the repertoires were compared against a reference library of SARS-CoV-2-specific TCRs that had been generated with the MIRA antigen-specificity platform. Breadth was defined as the fraction of unique TCRs that were SARS-CoV-2-associated. Depth was defined as the fraction of total T cells that were SARS-CoV-2-associated. Using the MIRA data, each spike-specific TCR was assigned both to the spike region to which the TCR was reactive and to a CD4 or CD8 class. Log10-transformed breadth and depth values were compared by one-way ANOVA with Sidak's multiple comparisons tests. TCRdb holds this immuneACCESS table with in-frame rearrangements only. Some clones are missing; in checked studies, unresolved V genes explain under half, and the rest has no known cause. The D gene and trimming were derived from the DNA, and the V and J assignments and clone size from that table. The sample table shows 100,000 to 150,000 clones, and roughly 88% are seen once. The ten largest account for roughly 9.1% of the sample.

This receptor was obtained from an adult in good health. The V and J segments used are TRBV7-6 and TRBJ1-6, and TRBD1 aligns with 12 junction nucleotides. The sequenced sample was peripheral blood, obtained on day 0 of AZD1222 vaccination. The CDR3 corresponds to CASSPLRDRGRRSPLHF. At the DNA level, the sequence is TGTGCCAGCAGTCCTCTTAGGGACAGGGGGCGTCGGTCACCCCTCCACTTT.